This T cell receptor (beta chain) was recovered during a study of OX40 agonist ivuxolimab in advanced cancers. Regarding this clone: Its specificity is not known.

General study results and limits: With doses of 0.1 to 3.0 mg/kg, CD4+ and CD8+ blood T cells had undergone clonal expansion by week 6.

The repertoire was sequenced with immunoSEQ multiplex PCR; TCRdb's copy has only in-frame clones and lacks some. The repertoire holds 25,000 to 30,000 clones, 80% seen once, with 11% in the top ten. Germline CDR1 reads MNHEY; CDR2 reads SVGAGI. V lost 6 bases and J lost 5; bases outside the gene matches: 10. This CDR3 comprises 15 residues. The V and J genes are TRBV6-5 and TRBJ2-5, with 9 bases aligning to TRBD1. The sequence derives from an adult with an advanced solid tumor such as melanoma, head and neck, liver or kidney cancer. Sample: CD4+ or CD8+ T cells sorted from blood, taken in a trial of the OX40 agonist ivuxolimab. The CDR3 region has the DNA TGTGCCAGCAGACAACAGGGGGCAGGGTTGGAGACCCAGTACTTC. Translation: CASRQQGAGLETQYF.